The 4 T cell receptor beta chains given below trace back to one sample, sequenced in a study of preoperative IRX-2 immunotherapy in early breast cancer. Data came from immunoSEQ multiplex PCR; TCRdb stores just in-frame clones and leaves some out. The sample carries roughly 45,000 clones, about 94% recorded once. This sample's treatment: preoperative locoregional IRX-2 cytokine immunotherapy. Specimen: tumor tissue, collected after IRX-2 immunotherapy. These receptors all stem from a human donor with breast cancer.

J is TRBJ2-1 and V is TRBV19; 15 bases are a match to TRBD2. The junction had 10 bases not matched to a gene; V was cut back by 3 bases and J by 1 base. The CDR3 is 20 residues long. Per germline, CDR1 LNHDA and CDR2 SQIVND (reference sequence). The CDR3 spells CASSIVLGLAGGQSYNEQFF. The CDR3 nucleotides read TGTGCCAGTAGTATCGTCCTCGGACTAGCGGGAGGGCAATCCTACAATGAGCAGTTCTTC.

CDR3 amino acids: CASSERDNEQFF. The CDR3 coding sequence is TGTGCCAGCTCAGAGCGGGACAATGAGCAGTTCTTC. The V and J genes are TRBV18 and TRBJ2-1, with a tentative D call TRBD2 (6 bases). Deletions cut 5 bases from V and 5 bases from J, with 7 bases between. Germline assignment: CDR1 KGHSH and CDR2 LQKENI. CDR3 size: 12 residues.

CDR3 coding DNA: TGTGCCAGCAGTTTATCGTGGGGTTACCACAATGAGCAGTTCTTC. Protein: CASSLSWGYHNEQFF. The V call is TRBV27, the J call TRBJ2-1; D gene ambiguous. This CDR3 has 15 amino acids. V was pared by 0 bases and J by 5 bases, with 11 bases between. Germline-derived CDR1 and CDR2 are MNHEY and SMNVEV (reference sequence).

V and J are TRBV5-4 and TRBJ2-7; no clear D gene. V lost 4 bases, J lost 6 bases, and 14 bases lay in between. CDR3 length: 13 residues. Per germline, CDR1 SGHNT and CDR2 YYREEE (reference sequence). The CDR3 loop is CASSLDVAPEQYF. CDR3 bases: TGTGCCAGCAGCCTTGACGTAGCCCCCGAGCAGTACTTC.